The rows below give T cell receptor beta chains drawn from one sample of a study of blood T cell repertoires in COVID-19. TCRdb keeps only in-frame clones here, not all; method: immunoSEQ multiplex PCR. The data show tens of thousands of clones, roughly 89% seen once. Source material: peripheral blood. These receptors were obtained from a man between 65 and 85 years old with active COVID-19. Both conserved end residues are part of each CDR3. The order of the fields is D gene, J gene, V gene, clone size, CDR3 DNA, CDR3 protein. A D gene is named only where the DNA matches it firmly. Not every row has a clone size; where given, it reads once, few, many or a size class.

TRBD2	TRBJ2-3	TRBV7-2	-	TGTGCCAGCAGCACCGGGACTAGCGGGGGCTTTGGAGATACGCAGTATTTT	CASSTGTSGGFGDTQYF
TRBD1	TRBJ2-5	TRBV7-8	-	TGTGCCAGCACACGGGACAGGGGCCAAGAGACCCAGTACTTC	CASTRDRGQETQYF
-	TRBJ2-5	TRBV6-5	-	TGTGCCAGCAGGGCCTGGGAGCGGTACCAAGAGACCCAGTACTTC	CASRAWERYQETQYF
-	TRBJ1-3	TRBV3-1/TRBV3-2	-	TGTGCCAGCAGCCAAGTCTCAAACACCATATATTTT	CASSQVSNTIYF
-	TRBJ2-1	TRBV4-3	-	TGCGCCAGCAGCCAAGTAGTTTACGTAAACAATGAGCAGTTCTTC	CASSQVVYVNNEQFF
TRBD2	TRBJ2-1	TRBV6-5	-	TGTGCCAGCACGGGGGGGGCGTACAATGAGCAGTTCTTC	CASTGGAYNEQFF
-	TRBJ1-1	TRBV7-9	-	TGTGCCAGCAGCCTTCAGGGGAACACTGAAGCTTTCTTT	CASSLQGNTEAFF
TRBD1	TRBJ1-4	TRBV7-4	-	TGTGCCAGCAGCGTGGACAGGGGGCACACTAATGAAAAACTGTTTTTT	CASSVDRGHTNEKLFF
TRBD1	TRBJ1-4	TRBV5-1	once	TGCGCCAGCAGCTTAAACAGGGACAGCGAAAAACTGTTTTTT	CASSLNRDSEKLFF
-	TRBJ1-6	TRBV5-1	-	TGCGCCAGCAGCTTGGATCAGACTGGCAATTCACCCCTCCACTTT	CASSLDQTGNSPLHF
TRBD2	TRBJ2-3	TRBV3-1/TRBV3-2	once	TGTGCCAGCAGCCGCCGAGTGGGCGGGGGGGCGGATACGCAGTATTTT	CASSRRVGGGADTQYF
TRBD1	TRBJ1-6	TRBV19	-	TGTGCCAGTAGTGTTCGGGACAGGAATTCACCCCTCCACTTT	CASSVRDRNSPLHF
TRBD1	TRBJ2-7	TRBV9	-	TGTGCCAGCAGCGTAGGACAGGGCCACGAGCAGTACTTC	CASSVGQGHEQYF
TRBD1	TRBJ2-3	TRBV15	-	TGTGCCACCAGCAGCGAACCGGGACAGGCCCATACGCAGTATTTT	CATSSEPGQAHTQYF
-	TRBJ1-1	TRBV30	-	TGTGCCTGGAGTGCAGGGTTCACTGAAGCTTTCTTT	CAWSAGFTEAFF
TRBD1	TRBJ2-7	TRBV15	few	TGTGCCACCAGCCCTCGGACAGGGAACTACGAGCAGTACTTC	CATSPRTGNYEQYF
-	TRBJ2-2	TRBV29-1	-	TGCAGCGTTGACGACAGCTCCGGGGAGCTGTTTTTT	CSVDDSSGELFF
TRBD1	TRBJ2-7	TRBV4-3	-	TGCGCCAGCAGCCATGATCTGAGACAGGGTGCTTTAAGCTCCTACGAGCAGTACTTC	CASSHDLRQGALSSYEQYF
-	TRBJ1-2	TRBV2	-	TGTGCCAGCAGTGAACGGGGGGCAGCATCTAACTATGGCTACACCTTC	CASSERGAASNYGYTF